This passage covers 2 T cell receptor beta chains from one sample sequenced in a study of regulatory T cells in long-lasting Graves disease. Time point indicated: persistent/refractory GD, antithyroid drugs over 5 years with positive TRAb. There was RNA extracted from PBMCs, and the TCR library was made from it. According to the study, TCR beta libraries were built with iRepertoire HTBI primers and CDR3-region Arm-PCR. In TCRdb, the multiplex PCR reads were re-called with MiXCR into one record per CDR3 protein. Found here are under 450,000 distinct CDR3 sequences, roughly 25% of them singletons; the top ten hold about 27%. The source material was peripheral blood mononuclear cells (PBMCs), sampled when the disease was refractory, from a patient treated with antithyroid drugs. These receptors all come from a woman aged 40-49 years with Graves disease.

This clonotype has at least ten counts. The CDR3 DNA reads TGTGCCAGCAGTGATCCGAGGATGGACGAGCAGTACTTC. Its protein is CASSDPRMDEQYF. V is TRBV2 and J is TRBJ2-7; D gene ambiguous. CDR1 and CDR2 from the germline V gene are SNHLY and FYNNEI. CDR3 size: 13 residues. The ends were cut back, 3 bases at V and 5 bases at J, with 11 bases in the middle.

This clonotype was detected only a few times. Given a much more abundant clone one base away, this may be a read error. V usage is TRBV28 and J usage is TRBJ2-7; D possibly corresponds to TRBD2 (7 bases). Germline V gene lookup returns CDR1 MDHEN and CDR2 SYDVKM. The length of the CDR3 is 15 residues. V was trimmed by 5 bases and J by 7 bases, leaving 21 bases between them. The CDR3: CASSTPGEGVVEQYF. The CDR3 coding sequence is TGTGCCAGCAGTACGCCCGGGGAGGGGGTGGTGGAGCAGTACTTC.